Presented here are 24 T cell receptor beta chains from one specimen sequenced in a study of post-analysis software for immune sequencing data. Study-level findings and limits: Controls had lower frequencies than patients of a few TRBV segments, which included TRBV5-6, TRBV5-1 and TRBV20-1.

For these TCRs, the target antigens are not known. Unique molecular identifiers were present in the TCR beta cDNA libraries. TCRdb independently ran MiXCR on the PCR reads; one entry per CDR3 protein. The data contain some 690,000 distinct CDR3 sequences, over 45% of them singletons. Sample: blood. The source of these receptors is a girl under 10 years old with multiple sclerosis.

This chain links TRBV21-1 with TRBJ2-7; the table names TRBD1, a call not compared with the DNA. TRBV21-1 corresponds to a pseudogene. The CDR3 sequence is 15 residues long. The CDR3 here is CASSKAGTGGGEQYF. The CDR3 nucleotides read TGTGCCAGCAGCAAAGCAGGGACAGGGGGCGGCGAGCAGTACTTC.

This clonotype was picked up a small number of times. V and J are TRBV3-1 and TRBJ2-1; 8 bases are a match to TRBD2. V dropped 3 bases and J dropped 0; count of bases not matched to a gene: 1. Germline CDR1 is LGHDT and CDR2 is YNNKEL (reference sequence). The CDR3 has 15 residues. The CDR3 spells CASSQGLGSYNEQFF. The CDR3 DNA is TGTGCCAGCAGCCAGGGACTAGGCTCCTACAATGAGCAGTTCTTC.

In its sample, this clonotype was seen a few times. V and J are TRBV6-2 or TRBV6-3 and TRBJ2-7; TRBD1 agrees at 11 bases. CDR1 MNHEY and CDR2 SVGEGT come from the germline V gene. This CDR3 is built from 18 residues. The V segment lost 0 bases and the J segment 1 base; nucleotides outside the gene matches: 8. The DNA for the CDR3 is TGTGCCAGCAGTTACTCTGGGGGACAGGGGGATCGTTCCTACGAGCAGTACTTC. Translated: CASSYSGGQGDRSYEQYF.

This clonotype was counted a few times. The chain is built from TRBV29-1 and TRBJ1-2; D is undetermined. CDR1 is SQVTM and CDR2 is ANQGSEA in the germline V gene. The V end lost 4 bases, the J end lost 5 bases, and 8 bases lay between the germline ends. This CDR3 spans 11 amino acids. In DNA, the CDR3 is TGCAGCGTTGTACTAACTTATGGCTACACCTTC. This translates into CSVVLTYGYTF.

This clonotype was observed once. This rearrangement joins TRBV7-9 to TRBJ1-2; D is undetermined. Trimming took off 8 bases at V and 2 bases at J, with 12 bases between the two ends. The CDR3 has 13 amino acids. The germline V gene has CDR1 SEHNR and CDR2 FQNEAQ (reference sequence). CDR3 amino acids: CASQGPLNYGYTF. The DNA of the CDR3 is TGTGCCAGCCAAGGCCCACTGAACTATGGCTACACCTTC. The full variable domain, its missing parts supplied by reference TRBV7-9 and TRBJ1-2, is DTGVSQNPRHKITKRGQNVTFRCDPISEHNRLYWYRQTLGQGPEFLTYFQNEAQLEKSRLLSDRFSAERPKGSFSTLEIQRTEQGDSAMYLCASQGPLNYGYTFGSGTRLTVV.

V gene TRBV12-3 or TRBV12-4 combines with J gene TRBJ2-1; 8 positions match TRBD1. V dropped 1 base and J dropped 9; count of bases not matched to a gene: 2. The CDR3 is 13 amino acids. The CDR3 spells CASSLETGGEQFF. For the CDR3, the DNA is TGTGCCAGCAGTTTAGAAACAGGGGGTGAGCAGTTCTTC.

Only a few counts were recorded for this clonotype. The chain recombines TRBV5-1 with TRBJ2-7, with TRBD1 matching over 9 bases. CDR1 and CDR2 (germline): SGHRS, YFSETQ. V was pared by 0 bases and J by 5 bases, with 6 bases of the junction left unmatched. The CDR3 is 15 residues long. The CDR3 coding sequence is TGCGCCAGCAGCTTGGCCGGGACAGGGTTCCACGAGCAGTACTTC. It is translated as CASSLAGTGFHEQYF.

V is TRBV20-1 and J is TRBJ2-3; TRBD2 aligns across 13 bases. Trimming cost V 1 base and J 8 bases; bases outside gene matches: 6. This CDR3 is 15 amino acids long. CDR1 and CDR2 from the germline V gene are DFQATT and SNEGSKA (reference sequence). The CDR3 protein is CSARATSGRASTQYF. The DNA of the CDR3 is TGCAGTGCTAGAGCCACTAGCGGGAGGGCCAGTACGCAGTATTTT.

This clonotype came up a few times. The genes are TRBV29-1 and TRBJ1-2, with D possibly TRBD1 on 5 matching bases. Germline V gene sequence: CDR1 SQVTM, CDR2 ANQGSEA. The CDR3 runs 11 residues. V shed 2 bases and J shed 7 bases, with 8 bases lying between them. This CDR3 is CSVEFGGGYTF. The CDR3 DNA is TGCAGCGTTGAATTCGGGGGTGGCTACACCTTC.

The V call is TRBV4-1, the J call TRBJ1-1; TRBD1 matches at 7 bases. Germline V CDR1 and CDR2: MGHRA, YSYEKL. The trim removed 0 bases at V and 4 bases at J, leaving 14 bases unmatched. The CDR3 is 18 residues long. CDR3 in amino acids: CASSQDTFGQGVFTEAFF. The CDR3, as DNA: TGCGCCAGCAGCCAAGATACTTTTGGGCAGGGGGTGTTCACTGAAGCTTTCTTT.

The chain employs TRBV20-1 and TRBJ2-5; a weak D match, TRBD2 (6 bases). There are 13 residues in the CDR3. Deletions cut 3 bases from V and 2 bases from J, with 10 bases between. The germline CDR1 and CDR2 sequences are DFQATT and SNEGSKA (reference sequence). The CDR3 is CSARAAGQETQYF. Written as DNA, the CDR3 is TGCAGTGCTAGGGCGGCGGGGCAAGAGACCCAGTACTTC.

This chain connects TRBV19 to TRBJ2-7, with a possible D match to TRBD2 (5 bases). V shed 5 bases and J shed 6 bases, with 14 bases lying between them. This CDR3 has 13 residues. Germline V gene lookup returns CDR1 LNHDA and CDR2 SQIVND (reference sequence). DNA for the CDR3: TGTGCCAGTAGTCCCGAGGGCGCTGGCGAGCAGTACTTC. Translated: CASSPEGAGEQYF.

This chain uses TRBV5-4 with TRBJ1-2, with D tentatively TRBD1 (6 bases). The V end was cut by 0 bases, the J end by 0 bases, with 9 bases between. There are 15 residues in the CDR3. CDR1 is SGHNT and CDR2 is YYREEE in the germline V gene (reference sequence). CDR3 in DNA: TGTGCCAGCAGCTTGGCGGGGGCTCCTAACTATGGCTACACCTTC. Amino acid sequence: CASSLAGAPNYGYTF.

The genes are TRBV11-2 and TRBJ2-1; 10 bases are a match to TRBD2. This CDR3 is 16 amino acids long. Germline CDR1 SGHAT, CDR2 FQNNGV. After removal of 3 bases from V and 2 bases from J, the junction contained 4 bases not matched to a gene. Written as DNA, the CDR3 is TGTGCCAGCAGCTTCCTAGCGGGAGCGGCCTACAATGAGCAGTTCTTC. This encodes CASSFLAGAAYNEQFF.

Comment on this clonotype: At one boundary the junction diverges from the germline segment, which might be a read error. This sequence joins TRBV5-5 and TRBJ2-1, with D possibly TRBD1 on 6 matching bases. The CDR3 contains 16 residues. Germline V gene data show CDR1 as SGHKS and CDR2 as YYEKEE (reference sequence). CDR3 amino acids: CAGSLPDRSPYNEQFF. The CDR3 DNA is TGTGCCGGCAGCTTACCGGACAGATCGCCCTACAATGAGCAGTTCTTC.

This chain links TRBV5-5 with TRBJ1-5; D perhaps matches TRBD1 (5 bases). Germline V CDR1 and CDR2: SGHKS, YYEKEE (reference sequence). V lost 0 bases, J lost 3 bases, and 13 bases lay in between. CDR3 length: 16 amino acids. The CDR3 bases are TGTGCCAGCAGCTTGGCTTTAGGGGCGCACAATCAGCCCCAGCATTTT. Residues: CASSLALGAHNQPQHF. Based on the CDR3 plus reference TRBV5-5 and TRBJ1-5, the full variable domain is DAGVTQSPTHLIKTRGQQVTLRCSPISGHKSVSWYQQVLGQGPQFIFQYYEKEERGRGNFPDRFSARQFPNYSSELNVNALLLGDSALYLCASSLALGAHNQPQHFGDGTRLSIL.

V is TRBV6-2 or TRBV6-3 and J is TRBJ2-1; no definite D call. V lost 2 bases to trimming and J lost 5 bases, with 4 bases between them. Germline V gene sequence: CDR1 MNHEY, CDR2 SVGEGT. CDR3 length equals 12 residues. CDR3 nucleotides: TGTGCCAGCAGTTACGTCGACAATGAGCAGTTCTTC. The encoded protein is CASSYVDNEQFF.

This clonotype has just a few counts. The CDR3 here is CASSHGLAGHEQYF. CDR3 DNA sequence: TGCGCCAGCAGCCATGGACTAGCGGGCCACGAGCAGTACTTC. This chain uses TRBV4-1 with TRBJ2-5, with TRBD2 matching 11 bases. The J call is doubtful: the DNA matches TRBJ2-7 better. CDR3 size: 14 residues. Germline V gene data show CDR1 as MGHRA and CDR2 as YSYEKL.

The chain's CDR3 is CSARDGRGPDTQYF. For the CDR3, the DNA is TGCAGTGCTAGAGATGGTCGGGGACCAGATACGCAGTATTTT. The J gene is TRBJ2-3, the V gene TRBV20-1, with D perhaps being TRBD1 or TRBD2 (5 bases each). CDR1 and CDR2 from the germline V gene are DFQATT and SNEGSKA (reference sequence). The CDR3 is 14 amino acids. Trimming cost V 0 bases and J 4 bases, with 11 bases left between them.

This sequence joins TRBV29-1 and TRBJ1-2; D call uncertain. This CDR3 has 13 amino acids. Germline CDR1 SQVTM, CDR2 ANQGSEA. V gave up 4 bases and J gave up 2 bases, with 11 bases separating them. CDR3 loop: CSVGPGINYGYTF. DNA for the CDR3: TGCAGCGTTGGCCCGGGGATAAACTATGGCTACACCTTC.

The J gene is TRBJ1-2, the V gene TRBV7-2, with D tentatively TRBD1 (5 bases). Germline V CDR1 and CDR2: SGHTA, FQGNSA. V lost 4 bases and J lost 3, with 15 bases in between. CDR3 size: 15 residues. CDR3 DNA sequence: TGTGCCAGCAGCTCATCCGGGACGAACGACTATGGCTACACCTTC. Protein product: CASSSSGTNDYGYTF.

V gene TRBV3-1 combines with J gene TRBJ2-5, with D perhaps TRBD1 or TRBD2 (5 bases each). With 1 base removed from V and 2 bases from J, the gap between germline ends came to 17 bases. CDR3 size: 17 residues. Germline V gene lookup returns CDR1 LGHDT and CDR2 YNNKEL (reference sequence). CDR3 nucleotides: TGTGCCAGCAGCCAAGGGGGACCCGGACTCGCACAAGAGACCCAGTACTTC. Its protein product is CASSQGGPGLAQETQYF.

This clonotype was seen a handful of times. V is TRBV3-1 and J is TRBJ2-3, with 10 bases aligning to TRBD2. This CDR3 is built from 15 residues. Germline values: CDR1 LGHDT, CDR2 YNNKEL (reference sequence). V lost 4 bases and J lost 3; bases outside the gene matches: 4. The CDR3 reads CASSRLAGATDTQYF. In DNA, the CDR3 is TGTGCCAGCAGCCGGCTAGCGGGAGCGACAGATACGCAGTATTTT.

CDR3 DNA: TGCGCCAGCACCTTCAGGGGGAACACTGAAGCTTTCTTT. This encodes CASTFRGNTEAFF. The V and J genes are TRBV5-1 and TRBJ1-1, with D perhaps TRBD1 (6 bases). Trimming cost V 6 bases and J 1 base, with 10 bases left between them. CDR3 length equals 13 residues. From germline, CDR1 is SGHRS and CDR2 YFSETQ.